The 32 T cell receptor beta chains below all came from one sample that was sequenced in a study of T cells in Graves' hyperthyroidism and ophthalmopathy. Researchers amplified the TCR beta CDR3 regions from RNA transcripts. The HTBI primer set served for first-round RT-PCR of the TCR CDR3. TCRdb re-called the multiplex PCR reads with MiXCR, one entry per CDR3 protein. This sample carries 550,000 to 800,000 distinct CDR3 sequences, 15% to 20% of them seen once, and the ten largest clones take around 15%. The sequenced sample consisted of blood. All receptors derive from a man in his fifties with Graves' hyperthyroidism.

Of note for this clonotype: An end of the junction differs from the germline gene, which may be a read error. This chain uses TRBV7-7 with TRBJ2-2, with 7 bases identical to TRBD1. Germline CDR1 is SSHAT and CDR2 is FNYEAQ (reference sequence). This CDR3 has 16 residues. Written as DNA, the CDR3 is TGTGCTAGCAGCTCAGCAAGGGGGCTCCGAACCGGGGAGCTGTTTTTT. Its translation: CASSSARGLRTGELFF.

Ten or more counts support this clonotype. The chain has TRBV12-3 or TRBV12-4 and TRBJ1-6; 8 bases map to TRBD1. The V gene end was trimmed by 3 bases and the J gene end by 7 bases; junction bases not matched to a gene: 5. CDR3 length: 15 residues. The CDR3 protein is CASSLADRANSPLHF. In DNA, the CDR3 is TGTGCCAGCAGTTTGGCGGACAGGGCCAATTCACCCCTCCACTTT.

Concerning this clonotype itself: This CDR3 fails to terminate in the conserved phenylalanine or tryptophan, so it likely reflects a read error. The chain joins TRBV20-1 to TRBJ2-3; no firm D call. The CDR3 covers 12 residues. Germline V gene lookup returns CDR1 DFQATT and CDR2 SNEGSKA (reference sequence). V was trimmed by 6 bases and J by 4 bases, leaving 11 bases between them. The CDR3 DNA reads TGCAGTGCCCTGGCATTAGCAGATACGCAGTATTCT. Protein product: CSALALADTQYS.

The chain combines TRBV28 with TRBJ2-5; TRBD2 aligns across 8 bases. Germline trimming cut 8 bases from V and 2 bases from J; bases unmatched to any gene: 10. The CDR3 runs to 15 residues. Germline CDR1 is MDHEN and CDR2 is SYDVKM. The CDR3 spells CASGGLAGFQETQYF. The CDR3 DNA follows: TGTGCCAGCGGGGGGCTAGCGGGCTTTCAAGAGACCCAGTACTTC.

The V call is TRBV24-1, the J call TRBJ2-7; D remains ambiguous. Germline V gene lookup returns CDR1 KGHDR and CDR2 SFDVKD. Trimming stripped 6 bases from V and 3 bases from J, with 11 bases between. CDR3 size: 13 residues. The CDR3 is CATSNGQHYEQYF. Here the CDR3 DNA reads TGTGCCACCAGTAACGGGCAGCACTACGAGCAGTACTTC.

This clonotype was seen many times. The rearrangement joins TRBV5-1 to TRBJ1-1, with D possibly matching TRBD1 (6 bases). The germline CDR1 and CDR2 sequences are SGHRS and YFSETQ. V lost 3 bases to trimming and J lost 0 bases, with 9 bases between them. This CDR3 region has 14 residues. The CDR3 coding sequence is TGCGCCAGCAGCTCGGGGGCCTTGAACACTGAAGCTTTCTTT. Protein product: CASSSGALNTEAFF.

This clonotype was seen repeatedly, ten times or more. The chain employs TRBV11-2 and TRBJ2-4, with a tentative D call TRBD1 (5 bases). With 3 bases removed from V and 7 bases from J, the gap between germline ends came to 10 bases. The CDR3 is made up of 13 amino acids. Germline lookup yields CDR1 SGHAT and CDR2 FQNNGV. The CDR3 sequence is CASSFDSQNIQYF. CDR3 DNA sequence: TGTGCCAGCAGCTTCGACAGTCAGAACATTCAGTACTTC.

The chain carries TRBV13 and TRBJ1-1; the D gene is possibly TRBD1 (5 bases). CDR3 size: 16 residues. The germline gives CDR1 PRHDT, CDR2 FYEKMQ (reference sequence). V dropped 1 base and J dropped 1 base, with 13 bases sitting between them. The CDR3 loop is CASSLEAGRGNTEAFF. In DNA, the CDR3 is TGTGCCAGCAGCTTAGAGGCAGGGAGGGGGAACACTGAAGCTTTCTTT.

This clonotype was seen ten or more times. The rearrangement uses TRBV7-2 and TRBJ2-7; D ambiguous. The CDR3 covers 12 residues. In germline, CDR1 is SGHTA, CDR2 FQGNSA. Trimming left V 2 bases short and J 7 bases short, with 9 bases between. The CDR3 DNA follows: TGTGCCAGCAGCTTATATCTGGGTGAGCAGTACTTC. It codes for CASSLYLGEQYF.

At least ten counts were recorded for this clonotype. The chain joins TRBV28 to TRBJ1-5; tentatively, D is TRBD1 (6 bases). Trimming pared 6 bases from V and 0 bases from J, leaving 21 bases between. Germline assignment: CDR1 MDHEN and CDR2 SYDVKM. The CDR3 contains 18 residues. The CDR3 is CASRTPGTFLNSNQPQHF. For the CDR3, the DNA is TGTGCCAGCAGGACCCCCGGGACATTTCTTAATAGCAATCAGCCCCAGCATTTT.

This clonotype was seen at least ten times. The gene calls are TRBV3-1 and TRBJ1-2; TRBD1 is a possible D gene (6 bases). CDR1 is LGHDT, CDR2 YNNKEL, per germline (reference sequence). This CDR3 is built from 13 residues. With 5 bases removed from V and 6 bases from J, the gap between germline ends came to 13 bases. The CDR3 reads CASSGQMGHGYTF. In DNA form, the CDR3 reads TGTGCCAGCAGCGGACAGATGGGCCATGGCTACACCTTC.

This clonotype was seen at least ten times. V is TRBV12-3 or TRBV12-4 and J is TRBJ2-1; 11 bases fit TRBD1. The J segment lost 7 bases and the V segment lost 6 bases, leaving 8 bases of the junction unmatched. The CDR3 consists of 15 residues. Here the CDR3 reads CASSLGQGVVNEQFF. The DNA for the CDR3 is TGTGCCAGCAGCCTGGGACAGGGGGTTGTAAATGAGCAGTTCTTC.

This clonotype was recorded a few times. This rearrangement joins TRBV19 to TRBJ1-5, with no clear D. The germline CDR1 and CDR2 sequences are LNHDA and SQIVND (reference sequence). The CDR3 length is 12 residues. V was cut by 8 bases and J by 6 bases, with 11 bases left in between. As DNA, the CDR3 is TGTGCCAGTGGCCGCGAGGGTCAGCCCCAGCATTTT. It is translated as CASGREGQPQHF.

Comment on this clonotype: This may stem from a read error, because a much larger clone lies one nucleotide away. The gene calls are TRBV30 and TRBJ2-7, with TRBD1 matching over 7 bases. CDR1 is GTSNPN, CDR2 SVGIG, per germline (reference sequence). The CDR3 contains 15 residues. V lost 3 bases to trimming and J lost 4 bases; unmatched junction nucleotides: 12. CDR3 sequence (DNA): TGTGCCTGGAGCCACCCGCTGGGACAGCCTTACGAGCAGTACTTC. It is translated as CAWSHPLGQPYEQYF.

The chain uses TRBV15 and TRBJ1-1, with a weak D call TRBD1 (5 bases). The length of the CDR3 is 12 residues. V gave up 11 bases and J gave up 1 base, with 11 bases separating them. CDR1 and CDR2 (germline): LNHNV, YYDKDF (reference sequence). CDR3 coding DNA: TGTGCCGTCCGGGGGGGGAACACTGAAGCTTTCTTT. Translating it yields CAVRGGNTEAFF.

The chain joins TRBV5-1 to TRBJ2-5; tentatively, D is TRBD1 or TRBD2 (5 bases each). CDR3 size: 14 residues. Trimming left V 0 bases short and J 9 bases short, with 15 bases between. The germline gives CDR1 SGHRS, CDR2 YFSETQ. The CDR3 DNA reads TGCGCCAGCAGCTTGGACAGGTCTCCCGGGGCCCAGTACTTC. Translating gives CASSLDRSPGAQYF.

This clonotype was detected ten times or more. The chain combines TRBV11-2 with TRBJ2-7, with 8 positions matching TRBD1. From germline, CDR1 is SGHAT and CDR2 FQNNGV. The CDR3 runs 14 residues. The trim removed 5 bases at V and 3 bases at J, leaving 6 bases unmatched. The DNA of the CDR3 is TGTGCCAGCAGCCAACCGACAGGGGACTACGAGCAGTACTTC. Translating gives CASSQPTGDYEQYF.

This clonotype was seen only a few times. The junction does not match germline at one end; this may be a read error. The CDR3 protein is CASRTTGGTDTQYF. The CDR3 DNA reads as TGTGCCAGCAGAACAACAGGGGGCACGGATACGCAGTATTTT. The V and J genes are TRBV7-2 and TRBJ2-3, with 9 bases fitting TRBD1. The CDR3 is 14 residues long. Germline CDR1 SGHTA, CDR2 FQGNSA.

This clonotype was detected many times. The V and J genes are TRBV5-1 and TRBJ2-5; 13 positions match TRBD2. Per the germline V gene, CDR1 is SGHRS and CDR2 is YFSETQ. Losses at the gene ends were 4 bases for V and 5 bases for J; bases not matched to a gene: 11. This CDR3 comprises 17 residues. CDR3 sequence: CASSPKTSGRPLETQYF. The CDR3 DNA is TGCGCCAGCAGCCCTAAGACTAGCGGGAGGCCCTTGGAGACCCAGTACTTC.

This clonotype was detected a few times. The gene calls are TRBV7-9 and TRBJ2-2, with D possibly being TRBD1 (6 bases). There are 18 residues in the CDR3. CDR1 SEHNR and CDR2 FQNEAQ come from the germline V gene (reference sequence). V lost 6 bases and J 1 base, leaving 21 bases between the germline ends. CDR3 sequence (DNA): TGTGCCAGCAGTTATTTCCCGCCGATGGACAGGAACACCGGGGAGCTGTTTTTT. Amino acid sequence: CASSYFPPMDRNTGELFF.

This clonotype came up a few times. V gene TRBV14 combines with J gene TRBJ2-3; D gene uncertain. The CDR3 has 14 amino acids. CDR1 SGHDN and CDR2 FVKESK come from the germline V gene. Trimming left V 3 bases short and J 3 bases short, with 10 bases between. The CDR3 DNA reads TGTGCCAGCAGCCAGTTCCGGGCAACAGATACGCAGTATTTT. Its translation is CASSQFRATDTQYF.

This clonotype was counted between two and nine times. V gene TRBV6-1 combines with J gene TRBJ1-4; 9 nucleotides match TRBD1. V lost 5 bases, J lost 7 bases, and 5 bases stayed unmatched. Per the germline V gene, CDR1 is MNHNS and CDR2 is SASEGT. This CDR3 region has 14 residues. CDR3 nucleotide sequence: TGTGCCAGCAGTCCTGGACAGGGGAGTGAAAAACTGTTTTTT. This sequence encodes CASSPGQGSEKLFF.

This clonotype showed up many times. This chain joins TRBV6-5 and TRBJ2-7, with D unclear. This CDR3 has 15 amino acids. The V end was cut by 0 bases, the J end by 0 bases, with 9 bases between. The germline gives CDR1 MNHEY, CDR2 SVGAGI. The CDR3 sequence is CASSYSIDSSYEQYF. DNA of the CDR3: TGTGCCAGCAGTTACTCGATTGATTCCTCCTACGAGCAGTACTTC.

This clonotype has ten or more counts. The V call is TRBV6-1, the J call TRBJ1-2; the match to TRBD1 covers 8 bases. V lost 6 bases and J lost 4; bases outside the gene matches: 7. CDR1 MNHNS and CDR2 SASEGT come from the germline V gene. The CDR3 is 14 amino acids. The CDR3 sequence: CASSPQGVAYGYTF. The CDR3 DNA sequence: TGTGCCAGCAGCCCACAGGGGGTCGCCTATGGCTACACCTTC.

CDR3 coding DNA: TGTGCCACCAGTGATCGACAGGGTTCCTACAATGAGCAGTTCTTC. It specifies CATSDRQGSYNEQFF. The chain couples TRBV24-1 to TRBJ2-1; TRBD1 aligns across 7 bases. The V and J ends lost 3 bases and 1 base, in that order; junction bases with no gene match: 2. Per germline, CDR1 KGHDR and CDR2 SFDVKD. The CDR3 spans 15 residues.

This clonotype was counted at least ten times. This sequence joins TRBV5-1 and TRBJ2-3; 8 bases agree with TRBD2. CDR1 and CDR2 (germline): SGHRS, YFSETQ. V lost 0 bases and J lost 1; bases outside the gene matches: 7. CDR3 length: 17 amino acids. CDR3 sequence reads: CASSLEIPGGRTDTQYF. CDR3 sequence (DNA): TGCGCCAGCAGCTTGGAGATCCCGGGAGGGCGCACAGATACGCAGTATTTT. Together with reference TRBV5-1 and TRBJ2-3, the CDR3 gives the full variable domain: KAGVTQTPRYLIKTRGQQVTLSCSPISGHRSVSWYQQTPGQGLQFLFEYFSETQRNKGNFPGRFSGRQFSNSRSEMNVSTLELGDSALYLCASSLEIPGGRTDTQYFGPGTRLTVL.

This clonotype was observed at least ten times. The rearrangement links TRBV12-3 or TRBV12-4 to TRBJ2-1, with D uncertain. The CDR3 is made up of 15 amino acids. Trimming removed 4 bases at V and 4 bases at J, with 14 bases between. In DNA form, the CDR3 reads TGTGCCAGCAGTTCTCGGGTCTTGGGATACAATGAGCAGTTCTTC. It encodes CASSSRVLGYNEQFF.

The chain employs TRBV7-2 and TRBJ2-7; perhaps D is TRBD1 or TRBD2 (5 bases each). Germline-derived CDR1 and CDR2 are SGHTA and FQGNSA. V was pared by 5 bases and J by 3 bases, with 11 bases between. The CDR3 has 13 amino acids. The CDR3 is CASSAGTVYEQYF. In DNA form, the CDR3 reads TGTGCCAGCAGCGCCGGGACGGTCTACGAGCAGTACTTC.

This clonotype was seen a few times. This chain uses TRBV7-3 with TRBJ2-5; D unclear. The CDR3 spans 14 residues. CDR1 is SGHTA, CDR2 FQGTGA, per germline. V was shortened by 2 bases and J by 2 bases, with 9 bases between the two germline ends. CDR3 DNA sequence: TGTGCCAGCAGCTTAGGTCCAGCACAAGAGACCCAGTACTTC. Protein sequence: CASSLGPAQETQYF.

This clonotype has at least ten counts. V usage is TRBV6-1 and J usage is TRBJ1-3, with D possibly TRBD1 on 6 matching bases. Trimming left V 5 bases short and J 0 bases short, with 11 bases between. The CDR3 is 15 residues long. CDR1 and CDR2 from the germline V gene are MNHNS and SASEGT. CDR3 nucleotide sequence: TGTGCCAGCAGTCATGACAGGAGCTCTGGAAACACCATATATTTT. Amino acids: CASSHDRSSGNTIYF.

This clonotype showed up many times. V is TRBV28 and J is TRBJ2-7; TRBD1 matches 7 bases. Germline V gene sequence: CDR1 MDHEN, CDR2 SYDVKM. Trimming removed 8 bases from V and 3 bases from J; junction bases left unmatched: 7. CDR3 length: 13 amino acids. CDR3 coding DNA: TGTGCCAGCCGGACAGGACCACGCTACGAGCAGTACTTC. Translated, it gives CASRTGPRYEQYF.

The chain is built from TRBV7-2 and TRBJ1-4; 8 positions match TRBD1. The CDR3 has 18 amino acids. V lost 2 bases and J lost 4; bases outside the gene matches: 12. Germline CDR1 reads SGHTA; CDR2 reads FQGNSA. CDR3 residues: CASSLSPDRGLDNEKLFF. CDR3 in DNA: TGTGCCAGCAGCTTATCGCCCGACAGGGGTTTGGATAATGAAAAACTGTTTTTT.